The next 20 T cell receptor beta chains were all read from a single sample in a study of control samples from healthy donors and cancer patients. Method: immunoSEQ multiplex PCR; TCRdb's copy keeps in-frame clones and lacks some. The sample records about 130,000 clones, around nine tenths being singletons. Sequenced: blood. The source of these receptors is a man aged 50 to 60 in good health.

The chain carries TRBV4-1 and TRBJ2-7, with TRBD2 as a possible D gene (6 bases). The germline CDR1 and CDR2 sequences are MGHRA and YSYEKL. The CDR3 spans 16 residues. V lost 1 base to trimming and J lost 0 bases, with 13 bases between them. The CDR3 DNA sequence: TGCGCCAGCAGCCAAGGGGCGGGGATGAGCTCCTACGAGCAGTACTTC. The encoded protein is CASSQGAGMSSYEQYF.

V gene TRBV11-2 combines with J gene TRBJ1-2, with 8 bases matching TRBD1. CDR3 length: 14 amino acids. V was clipped by 5 bases and J by 3 bases; unmatched bases: 5. CDR1 and CDR2 (germline): SGHAT, FQNNGV. CDR3 loop: CASSPGTGYYGYTF. CDR3 nucleotide sequence: TGTGCCAGCAGCCCGGGGACAGGTTACTATGGCTACACCTTC.

V is TRBV25-1 and J is TRBJ1-6, with 9 nucleotides matching TRBD1. The germline V gene encodes CDR1 MGHDK and CDR2 SYGVNS. The CDR3 totals 14 residues. V trimming: 8 bases; J trimming: 4 bases; junction bases outside the gene matches: 3. CDR3 amino acids: CASGGQGYNSPLHF. The CDR3 DNA sequence: TGTGCCAGCGGAGGACAGGGGTATAATTCACCCCTCCACTTT.

The gene calls are TRBV14 and TRBJ2-7; D unresolved. With 1 base removed from V and 3 bases from J, the gap between germline ends came to 4 bases. The CDR3 is 12 residues long. Germline-derived CDR1 and CDR2 are SGHDN and FVKESK. CDR3 nucleotides: TGTGCCAGCAGCCAAGCCTTCTACGAGCAGTACTTC. Translating gives CASSQAFYEQYF.

As concerns this clone: Other DNA variants within this sample encode the same CDR3. V and J are TRBV5-6 and TRBJ2-7; 7 nucleotides agree with TRBD1. The CDR3 is made up of 12 amino acids. Per the germline V gene, CDR1 is SGHDT and CDR2 is YYEEEE. Trimming removed 4 bases from V and 5 bases from J; junction bases left unmatched: 3. The CDR3 coding sequence is TGTGCCAGCAGCCTTGGGACAGACGAGCAGTACTTC. Protein product: CASSLGTDEQYF.

This chain connects TRBV10-3 to TRBJ1-2, with a tentative D call TRBD1 (5 bases). Deletions cut 1 base from V and 1 base from J, with 22 bases between. Germline V CDR1 and CDR2: ENHRY, SYGVKD. The length of the CDR3 is 19 residues. The CDR3, as DNA: TGTGCCATCAGTGAGTTAGGTACCCCCTTGGACGGACATAACTATGGCTACACCTTC. Translation gives CAISELGTPLDGHNYGYTF.

CDR3 residues: CASSPGQGRSGANVLTF. In nucleotides, the CDR3 is TGTGCCAGCAGCCCCGGACAGGGGAGGTCTGGGGCCAACGTCCTGACTTTC. V is TRBV7-2 and J is TRBJ2-6, with 9 bases aligning to TRBD1. The V gene end was trimmed by 5 bases and the J gene end by 1 base; junction bases not matched to a gene: 6. Looked up from germline, CDR1 is SGHTA and CDR2 is FQGNSA. This CDR3 comprises 17 residues.

The V and J genes are TRBV5-1 and TRBJ2-3; D may be TRBD1 (6 bases). The CDR3 is made up of 17 amino acids. Germline V gene lookup returns CDR1 SGHRS and CDR2 YFSETQ. Trimming pared 5 bases from V and 0 bases from J, leaving 19 bases between. Here the CDR3 reads CASRSGTPKISTDTQYF. CDR3 DNA sequence: TGCGCCAGCAGGTCCGGGACACCGAAAATTAGCACAGATACGCAGTATTTT.

The genes are TRBV19 and TRBJ1-2; unclear D gene. V was shortened by 8 bases and J by 4 bases, with 17 bases between the two germline ends. Germline lookup yields CDR1 LNHDA and CDR2 SQIVND (reference sequence). This CDR3 has 14 amino acids. The CDR3 reads CASQKVGFLYGYTF. The CDR3 bases are TGTGCCAGTCAGAAAGTTGGTTTTCTCTATGGCTACACCTTC.

The chain joins TRBV2 to TRBJ1-5, with a weak D call TRBD1 (5 bases). This CDR3 has 15 residues. Germline V lookup: CDR1 SNHLY, CDR2 FYNNEI. Deletions cut 6 bases from V and 0 bases from J, with 12 bases between. The CDR3 DNA reads TGTGCCAGCAGGGGTCCGGGACTTAGCAATCAGCCCCAGCATTTT. Translation: CASRGPGLSNQPQHF.

This sequence joins TRBV29-1 and TRBJ2-7; 7 positions agree with TRBD1. Germline loops: CDR1 SQVTM, CDR2 ANQGSEA. V trimming: 5 bases; J trimming: 3 bases; junction bases outside the gene matches: 7. CDR3 length: 13 amino acids. The DNA of the CDR3 is TGCAGCGTTCTTGAGACAGGGAGCTACGAGCAGTACTTC. Translating gives CSVLETGSYEQYF.

This clone was seen just once. This chain connects TRBV10-1 to TRBJ1-1; D possibly corresponds to TRBD1 (5 bases). The CDR3 is 14 amino acids. CDR1 and CDR2 (germline): WNHNN, SYGVQD (reference sequence). V was clipped by 3 bases and J by 4 bases, with 12 bases between them. The CDR3 is CASSERMGGTEAFF. The CDR3 DNA is TGCGCCAGCAGTGAAAGAATGGGGGGCACTGAAGCTTTCTTT.

The chain carries TRBV2 and TRBJ2-7; 7 positions match TRBD1. CDR3 length: 14 amino acids. V gave up 4 bases and J gave up 4 bases; unmatched junction bases: 7. In germline, CDR1 is SNHLY, CDR2 FYNNEI. The CDR3 protein is CASSGQGGIYEQYF. In DNA, the CDR3 is TGTGCCAGCAGTGGACAGGGTGGAATTTACGAGCAGTACTTC.

The sample holds one count of this clone. This chain connects TRBV11-2 to TRBJ1-2, with D perhaps matching TRBD1 (6 bases). Germline V gene lookup returns CDR1 SGHAT and CDR2 FQNNGV. Trimming cost V 6 bases and J 5 bases, with 10 bases left between them. CDR3 length equals 12 residues. This CDR3 reads CASSEGHYGYTF. Here the CDR3 DNA reads TGTGCCAGCAGTGAGGGACATTATGGCTACACCTTC.

The chain joins TRBV12-5 to TRBJ2-1, with D perhaps matching TRBD1 (6 bases). Germline V gives CDR1 LGHNT, CDR2 FRNRAP. The CDR3 runs to 16 residues. Deletions cut 3 bases from V and 0 bases from J, with 12 bases between. The CDR3 is CASGFGGARSYNEQFF. The CDR3 coding sequence is TGTGCTAGTGGTTTTGGGGGCGCCCGCTCCTACAATGAGCAGTTCTTC.

The J gene is TRBJ2-2, the V gene TRBV14, with 13 bases fitting TRBD2. The junction had 6 bases not matched to a gene; V was cut back by 0 bases and J by 8 bases. CDR1 and CDR2 from the germline V gene are SGHDN and FVKESK. The CDR3 extends over 17 amino acids. The CDR3 region has the DNA TGTGCCAGCAGCCAAGACAGACTAGCGGGGGGTGCTGGGGAGCTGTTTTTT. This translates into CASSQDRLAGGAGELFF.

The chain recombines TRBV5-1 with TRBJ1-6; D is unresolved. Germline values: CDR1 SGHRS, CDR2 YFSETQ. The CDR3 sequence is 15 residues long. V gave up 0 bases and J gave up 8 bases, with 12 bases separating them. In DNA form, the CDR3 reads TGCGCCAGCAGCTTGGACAGAGTAGACCATTCACCCCTCCACTTT. It encodes CASSLDRVDHSPLHF. Full variable domain (remainder filled in from reference TRBV5-1 and TRBJ1-6): KAGVTQTPRYLIKTRGQQVTLSCSPISGHRSVSWYQQTPGQGLQFLFEYFSETQRNKGNFPGRFSGRQFSNSRSEMNVSTLELGDSALYLCASSLDRVDHSPLHFGNGTRLTVT.

The chain carries TRBV9 and TRBJ2-7; TRBD1 aligns across 12 bases. Germline-derived CDR1 and CDR2 are SGDLS and YYNGEE. V shed 0 bases and J 7 bases; nucleotides not matched to a gene: 8. The CDR3 has 16 amino acids. CDR3 amino acids: CASSVATGTGGEEQYF. DNA of the CDR3: TGTGCCAGCAGCGTAGCTACAGGGACAGGGGGCGAAGAGCAGTACTTC.

The J gene is TRBJ2-3, the V gene TRBV2, with D hard to call. The CDR3 contains 14 residues. CDR1 and CDR2 (germline): SNHLY, FYNNEI. Trimming took 7 bases from V and 3 from J, leaving 14 bases between them. The CDR3 reads CASTLYATTDTQYF. CDR3 nucleotide sequence: TGTGCCAGCACCCTGTATGCGACAACAGATACGCAGTATTTT.

The CDR3, as DNA: TGTGCCAGCAGCTTCGGCGGGAACACTGAAGCTTTCTTT. Translating it yields CASSFGGNTEAFF. The chain recombines TRBV7-3 with TRBJ1-1; D unclear. The CDR3 is made up of 13 amino acids. V lost 3 bases and J lost 1, with 6 bases in between. CDR1 is SGHTA and CDR2 is FQGTGA in the germline V gene.